The 24 T cell receptor beta chains below were found in one sample sequenced in a study of OX40 agonist ivuxolimab in advanced cancers. Profiled with immunoSEQ multiplex PCR; TCRdb holds only in-frame clones, not every one. The data show around 66,000 clones, 86% seen once. Sequenced material: CD4+ or CD8+ T cells sorted from blood, taken in a trial of the OX40 agonist ivuxolimab. These TCRs come from an adult with an advanced solid tumor such as melanoma, head and neck, liver or kidney cancer.

The J gene is TRBJ2-7, the V gene TRBV6-1; possible D gene TRBD1, 6 bases. The CDR3 is 12 residues long. From germline, CDR1 is MNHNS and CDR2 SASEGT. V was shortened by 7 bases and J by 3 bases, with 10 bases between the two germline ends. The CDR3 region has the DNA TGTGCCAGCATAAGGGGGATCTACGAGCAGTACTTC. The encoded protein is CASIRGIYEQYF.

The chain couples TRBV18 to TRBJ2-3; 9 positions match TRBD2. In germline, CDR1 is KGHSH, CDR2 LQKENI. The CDR3 is 14 amino acids. Germline trimming cut 3 bases from V and 5 bases from J; bases unmatched to any gene: 3. For the CDR3, the DNA is TGTGCCAGCTCACCGGCGGGAGGGGAAGATACGCAGTATTTT. Protein sequence: CASSPAGGEDTQYF.

The chain has TRBV6-5 and TRBJ2-5, with D perhaps TRBD1 (5 bases). The DNA end lines up better with TRBJ2-7; the J call may be wrong. Germline V CDR1 and CDR2: MNHEY, SVGAGI. This CDR3 contains 15 residues. CDR3 coding DNA: TGTGCCAGCAGTCCTGGACCAGGGTGGTCCCACGAGCAGTACTTC. Encoded protein: CASSPGPGWSHEQYF.

This chain joins TRBV7-3 and TRBJ2-1; 7 bases are shared with TRBD1. The CDR3 contains 14 residues. V gave up 11 bases and J gave up 4 bases; unmatched junction bases: 11. Germline V gene sequence: CDR1 SGHTA, CDR2 FQGTGA. CDR3: CAPQGDNEYNEQFF. The CDR3 DNA reads as TGTGCCCCCCAGGGGGACAACGAATACAATGAGCAGTTCTTC.

For this clone: The sample has other DNA sequences that encode this CDR3 too. J is TRBJ2-5 and V is TRBV2, with D possibly matching TRBD1 (8 bases). From germline, CDR1 is SNHLY and CDR2 FYNNEI. The CDR3 extends over 15 amino acids. V lost 5 bases to trimming and J lost 5 bases, with 18 bases between them. CDR3 amino acids: CASSKRTGGGETQYF. The CDR3 nucleotides read TGTGCCAGCAGTAAAAGAACAGGGGGAGGGGAGACCCAGTACTTC. Based on the CDR3 plus reference TRBV2 and TRBJ2-5, the full variable domain is EPEVTQTPSHQVTQMGQEVILRCVPISNHLYFYWYRQILGQKVEFLVSFYNNEISEKSEIFDDQFSVERPDGSNFTLKIRSTKLEDSAMYFCASSKRTGGGETQYFGPGTRLLVL.

V is TRBV12-5 and J is TRBJ2-1, with 10 bases that match TRBD1. The germline CDR1 and CDR2 sequences are LGHNT and FRNRAP. The trim removed 6 bases at V and 10 bases at J, leaving 15 bases unmatched. The CDR3 is 16 amino acids. The CDR3 region is CASGRTLGTGVPEQFF. In DNA form, the CDR3 reads TGTGCTAGTGGCCGAACCCTAGGGACAGGGGTTCCGGAGCAGTTCTTC.

CDR3 amino acids: CASSQGLAGGTDTQYF. CDR3 in DNA: TGCGCCAGCAGCCAGGGACTAGCGGGAGGCACAGATACGCAGTATTTT. The rearrangement uses TRBV5-1 and TRBJ2-3; 14 bases map to TRBD2. The CDR3 is made up of 16 amino acids. Per germline, CDR1 SGHRS and CDR2 YFSETQ. V was pared by 4 bases and J by 1 base, with 2 bases of the junction left unmatched.

Regarding this clone: The same CDR3 also results from other DNA sequences found in this sample. V is TRBV29-1 and J is TRBJ2-3; 7 nucleotides match TRBD2. Germline CDR1 is SQVTM and CDR2 is ANQGSEA. Trimming removed 6 bases from V and 6 bases from J; junction bases left unmatched: 12. This CDR3 is built from 14 residues. CDR3 coding DNA: TGCAGCGTGAGTCTAGCGGCAATGGGGGATACGCAGTATTTT. Residues: CSVSLAAMGDTQYF.

This clone was detected a few times. The chain couples TRBV28 to TRBJ1-1; 7 bases map to TRBD1. Germline V gives CDR1 MDHEN, CDR2 SYDVKM. The CDR3 is 15 amino acids. V was clipped by 6 bases and J by 0 bases; unmatched bases: 7. CDR3 sequence reads: CASRVSGTVNTEAFF. CDR3 in DNA: TGTGCCAGCAGGGTATCCGGGACAGTGAACACTGAAGCTTTCTTT.

This chain uses TRBV18 with TRBJ2-5; 8 positions agree with TRBD1. V was pared by 4 bases and J by 5 bases, with 12 bases of the junction left unmatched. The CDR3 spans 16 residues. Germline CDR1 is KGHSH and CDR2 is LQKENI. The CDR3, as DNA: TGTGCCAGCTCACTGGGGACAGGACCCCCAGGGGAGACCCAGTACTTC. As protein: CASSLGTGPPGETQYF.

V usage is TRBV2 and J usage is TRBJ2-1; D not certain. Trimming stripped 4 bases from V and 5 bases from J, with 9 bases between. CDR1 and CDR2 (germline): SNHLY, FYNNEI. The CDR3 covers 13 residues. The CDR3 DNA is TGTGCCAGCAGTGTGAGTCCCCACAATGAGCAGTTCTTC. It translates to CASSVSPHNEQFF.

CDR3 residues: CASSRNAGDSTGELFF. Written as DNA, the CDR3 is TGTGCCAGCAGCCGCAACGCGGGAGATTCCACCGGGGAGCTGTTTTTT. The chain has TRBV11-2 and TRBJ2-2; 7 nucleotides agree with TRBD2. The junction had 10 bases not matched to a gene; V was cut back by 5 bases and J by 4 bases. This CDR3 comprises 16 residues. Germline V gives CDR1 SGHAT, CDR2 FQNNGV.

The gene calls are TRBV28 and TRBJ1-2; a possible D gene is TRBD1 (5 bases). Trimming cost V 6 bases and J 0 bases, with 23 bases left between them. Germline V gene sequence: CDR1 MDHEN, CDR2 SYDVKM. This CDR3 has 18 amino acids. The CDR3 protein is CASSPTGWDGAPNYGYTF. The CDR3 DNA reads TGTGCCAGCAGCCCTACTGGGTGGGACGGCGCTCCTAACTATGGCTACACCTTC.

In the case of this clone: In this CDR3 the conserved last residue, phenylalanine or tryptophan, is missing, so a read error is likely. The DNA is omitted, as the CDR3 cannot be located on it reliably, and the CDR3 follows TCRdb's listing. The chain has TRBV6-1 and TRBJ1-2. The length of the CDR3 is 8 amino acids, counting both ends. Germline CDR1 and CDR2: MNHNS and SASEGT. The CDR3: CASSYRPL.

This clone was detected a few times. The chain links TRBV5-1 to TRBJ1-1; 7 bases are shared with TRBD1. The CDR3 is 15 residues long. Germline CDR1 SGHRS, CDR2 YFSETQ. Unmatched junction bases numbered 8, after V lost 4 bases and J lost 2 bases. CDR3 coding DNA: TGCGCCAGCAGCCCGGGACAGATAATAAACACTGAAGCTTTCTTT. Protein product: CASSPGQIINTEAFF. The full variable domain, in which reference TRBV5-1 and TRBJ1-1 provide the parts outside the CDR3, is KAGVTQTPRYLIKTRGQQVTLSCSPISGHRSVSWYQQTPGQGLQFLFEYFSETQRNKGNFPGRFSGRQFSNSRSEMNVSTLELGDSALYLCASSPGQIINTEAFFGQGTRLTVV.

In nucleotides, the CDR3 is TGTGCCAGCAGCCCCAGCCTAGCGGCTAGCACAGATACGCAGTATTTT. This gives the protein CASSPSLAASTDTQYF. The chain combines TRBV7-3 with TRBJ2-3; 7 bases fit TRBD2. The CDR3 runs 16 residues. V was clipped by 5 bases and J by 0 bases; unmatched bases: 8. CDR1 is SGHTA and CDR2 is FQGTGA in the germline V gene.

This chain joins TRBV20-1 and TRBJ1-1; D is unclear. The CDR3 length is 10 residues. Trimming shortened V by 0 bases and J by 8 bases, and 4 bases separated the two germline ends. The V gene's germline CDR1 is DFQATT and CDR2 SNEGSKA (reference sequence). Here the CDR3 reads CSARESEAFF. In nucleotides, the CDR3 is TGCAGTGCTAGAGAATCCGAAGCTTTCTTT.

This chain links TRBV5-5 with TRBJ2-5, with 7 bases identical to TRBD1. This CDR3 is built from 14 residues. V lost 4 bases, J lost 0 bases, and 3 bases stayed unmatched. Germline assignment: CDR1 SGHKS and CDR2 YYEKEE (reference sequence). The CDR3 loop is CASSPTGYQETQYF. The CDR3, as DNA: TGTGCCAGCAGCCCGACAGGGTACCAAGAGACCCAGTACTTC.

Worth noting for this clone: The junction and the germline gene differ at one end; a read error may be behind it. The chain couples TRBV5-5 to TRBJ2-5; TRBD1 is a possible D gene (6 bases). This CDR3 contains 16 residues. Germline loops: CDR1 SGHKS, CDR2 YYEKEE (reference sequence). The CDR3 here is CASSLAAGAGATGTDF. CDR3 sequence (DNA): TGTGCCAGCAGCTTGGCGGCAGGCGCAGGGGCGACTGGAACTGACTTC.

This rearrangement joins TRBV7-9 to TRBJ2-7; TRBD2 aligns across 11 bases. This CDR3 spans 13 amino acids. Trimming at V came to 5 bases and at J to 5 bases, leaving 2 bases not matched to a gene. Germline V lookup: CDR1 SEHNR, CDR2 FQNEAQ (reference sequence). CDR3 coding DNA: TGTGCCAGCAGCACTAGCGGGAGTAACGAGCAGTACTTC. It translates to CASSTSGSNEQYF.

This clone has only one observation. The chain is built from TRBV10-3 and TRBJ2-1; TRBD1 aligns across 11 bases. V lost 3 bases and J lost 3; bases outside the gene matches: 7. The CDR3 is made up of 17 amino acids. Germline-derived CDR1 and CDR2 are ENHRY and SYGVKD. The CDR3 DNA is TGTGCCATCAGTGACAAGAGTGGGACAGGGGGCTACAATGAGCAGTTCTTC. Protein: CAISDKSGTGGYNEQFF.

The J gene is TRBJ2-1, the V gene TRBV5-4; 11 bases are shared with TRBD2. CDR3 length: 17 residues. Per germline, CDR1 SGHNT and CDR2 YYREEE (reference sequence). The trim removed 4 bases at V and 9 bases at J, leaving 15 bases unmatched. CDR3 sequence reads: CASSLLTSGSGFGEQFF. The CDR3 coding sequence is TGTGCCAGCAGCCTCCTAACTAGCGGGAGTGGTTTTGGTGAGCAGTTCTTC. The entire variable domain, with the rest obtained from reference TRBV5-4 and TRBJ2-1, is as follows: ETGVTQSPTHLIKTRGQQVTLRCSSQSGHNTVSWYQQALGQGPQFIFQYYREEENGRGNFPPRFSGLQFPNYSSELNVNALELDDSALYLCASSLLTSGSGFGEQFFGPGTRLTVL.

In the case of this clone: A junction boundary mismatches the germline segment, possibly from a read error. CDR3 sequence (DNA): TGTGCTAGCAGCTTAGCAGGAAGCACAGATACGCAGTATTTT. This translates into CASSLAGSTDTQYF. This chain connects TRBV7-7 to TRBJ2-3; D is ambiguous. CDR1 is SSHAT and CDR2 is FNYEAQ in the germline V gene (reference sequence). The CDR3 contains 14 residues.

The V and J genes are TRBV18 and TRBJ1-3, with D unresolved. This CDR3 has 13 amino acids. The germline V and J ends were trimmed by 3 bases and 7 bases, with 10 bases remaining between them. Germline V gene lookup returns CDR1 KGHSH and CDR2 LQKENI. This chain's CDR3 is CASSPDSWNTIYF. The CDR3 DNA follows: TGTGCCAGCTCACCGGACTCGTGGAACACCATATATTTT. Together with reference TRBV18 and TRBJ1-3, the CDR3 gives the full variable domain: NAGVMQNPRHLVRRRGQEARLRCSPMKGHSHVYWYRQLPEEGLKFMVYLQKENIIDESGMPKERFSAEFPKEGPSILRIQQVVRGDSAAYFCASSPDSWNTIYFGEGSWLTVV.